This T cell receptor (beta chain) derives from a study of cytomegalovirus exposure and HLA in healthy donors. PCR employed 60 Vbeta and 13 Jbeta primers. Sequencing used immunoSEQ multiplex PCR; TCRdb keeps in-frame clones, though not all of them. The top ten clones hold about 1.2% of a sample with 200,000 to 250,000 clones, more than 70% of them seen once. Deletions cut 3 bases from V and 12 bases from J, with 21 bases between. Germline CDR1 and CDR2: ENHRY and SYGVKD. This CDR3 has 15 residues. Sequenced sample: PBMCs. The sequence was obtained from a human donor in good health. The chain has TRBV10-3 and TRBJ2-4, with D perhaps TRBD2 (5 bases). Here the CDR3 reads CAISDGRVEDPHQYF. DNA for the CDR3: TGTGCCATCAGTGATGGCCGAGTGGAGGACCCCCATCAGTACTTC.